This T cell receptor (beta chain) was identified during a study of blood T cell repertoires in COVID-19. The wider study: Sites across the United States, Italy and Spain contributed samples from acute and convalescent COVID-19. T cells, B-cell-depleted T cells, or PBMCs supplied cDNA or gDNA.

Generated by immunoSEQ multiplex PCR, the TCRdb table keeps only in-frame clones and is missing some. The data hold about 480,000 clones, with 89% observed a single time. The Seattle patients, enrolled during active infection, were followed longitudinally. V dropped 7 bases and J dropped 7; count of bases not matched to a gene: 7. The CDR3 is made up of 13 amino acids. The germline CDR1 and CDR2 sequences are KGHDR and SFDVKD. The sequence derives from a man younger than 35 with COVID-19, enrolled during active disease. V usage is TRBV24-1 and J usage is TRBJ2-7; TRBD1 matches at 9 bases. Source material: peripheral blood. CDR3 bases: TGTGCCACCAGACCACAGGGGGCGGGGGAGCAGTACTTC. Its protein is CATRPQGAGEQYF.